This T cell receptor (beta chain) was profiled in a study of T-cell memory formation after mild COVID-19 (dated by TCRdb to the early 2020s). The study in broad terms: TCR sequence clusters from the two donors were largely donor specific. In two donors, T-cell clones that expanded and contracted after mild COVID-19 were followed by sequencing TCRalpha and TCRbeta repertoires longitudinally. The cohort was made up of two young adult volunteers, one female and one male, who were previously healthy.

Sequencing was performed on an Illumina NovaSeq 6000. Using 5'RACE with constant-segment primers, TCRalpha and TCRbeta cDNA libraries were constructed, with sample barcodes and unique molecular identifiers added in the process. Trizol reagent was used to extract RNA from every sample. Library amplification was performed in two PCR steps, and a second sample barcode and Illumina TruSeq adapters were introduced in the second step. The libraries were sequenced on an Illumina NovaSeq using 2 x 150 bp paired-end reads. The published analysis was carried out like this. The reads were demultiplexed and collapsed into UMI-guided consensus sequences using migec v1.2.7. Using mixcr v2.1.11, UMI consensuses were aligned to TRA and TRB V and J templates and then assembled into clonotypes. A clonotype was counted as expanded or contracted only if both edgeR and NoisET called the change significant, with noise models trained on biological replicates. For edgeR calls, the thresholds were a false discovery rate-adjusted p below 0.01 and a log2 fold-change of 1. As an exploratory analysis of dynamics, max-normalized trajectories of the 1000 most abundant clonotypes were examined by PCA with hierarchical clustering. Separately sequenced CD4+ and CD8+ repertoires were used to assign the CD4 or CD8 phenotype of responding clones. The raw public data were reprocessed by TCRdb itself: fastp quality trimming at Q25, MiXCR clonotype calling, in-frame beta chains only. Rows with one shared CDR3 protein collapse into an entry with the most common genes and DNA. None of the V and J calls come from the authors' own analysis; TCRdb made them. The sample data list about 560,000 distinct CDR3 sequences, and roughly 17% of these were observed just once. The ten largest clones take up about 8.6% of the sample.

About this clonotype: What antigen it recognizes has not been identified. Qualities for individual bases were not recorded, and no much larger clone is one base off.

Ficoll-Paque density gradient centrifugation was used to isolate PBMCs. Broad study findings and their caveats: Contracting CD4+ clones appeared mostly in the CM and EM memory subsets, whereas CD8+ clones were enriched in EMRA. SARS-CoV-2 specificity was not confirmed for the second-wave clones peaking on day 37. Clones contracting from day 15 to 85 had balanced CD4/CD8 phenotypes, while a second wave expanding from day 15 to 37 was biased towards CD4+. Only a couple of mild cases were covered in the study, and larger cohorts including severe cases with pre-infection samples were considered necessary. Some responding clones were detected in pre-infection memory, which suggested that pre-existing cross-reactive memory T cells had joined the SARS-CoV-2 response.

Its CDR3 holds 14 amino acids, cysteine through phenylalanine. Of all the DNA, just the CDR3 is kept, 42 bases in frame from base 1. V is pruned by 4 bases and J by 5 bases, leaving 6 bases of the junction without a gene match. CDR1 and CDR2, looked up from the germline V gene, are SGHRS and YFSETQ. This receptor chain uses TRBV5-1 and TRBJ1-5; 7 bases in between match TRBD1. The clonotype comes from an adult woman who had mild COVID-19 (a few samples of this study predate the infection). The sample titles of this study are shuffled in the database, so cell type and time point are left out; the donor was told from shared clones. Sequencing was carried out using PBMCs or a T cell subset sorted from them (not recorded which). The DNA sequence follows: TGCGCCAGCAGCCATGGGACAGAGGATCAGCCCCAGCATTTT. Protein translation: CASSHGTEDQPQHF.